What follows describes a single TCR beta chain. The entry originates in a study of cytomegalovirus exposure and HLA in healthy donors. The PCR ran on 60 Vbeta and 13 Jbeta primers. Measured with immunoSEQ multiplex PCR; TCRdb has only the in-frame clones, and not every one. The table records approximately 100,000 clones, about three quarters of them present only once. Sequenced sample: PBMCs. This clonotype was sampled from a female donor in good health and CMV-seronegative.

The CDR3 loop reads CASSVGSDNSPLHF. The CDR3 nucleotides read TGTGCCAGCAGTGTTGGCAGCGATAATTCACCCCTCCACTTT. V gene TRBV6-4 combines with J gene TRBJ1-6, with no clear D. The ends were cut back, 4 bases at V and 5 bases at J, with 9 bases in the middle. The CDR3 consists of 14 residues. Germline V gene sequence: CDR1 MRHNA, CDR2 SNTAGT.